What follows is one TCR beta chain and its context. This sample is part of a study of T cell responses to AZD1222 COVID-19 vaccine. Assay used: immunoSEQ multiplex PCR; TCRdb lists only in-frame clones, some missing. The table shows around 110,000 clones, with more than 85% occurring only once. Trimming stripped 1 base from V and 2 bases from J, with 11 bases between. The CDR3 spans 15 residues. Per the germline V gene, CDR1 is SGHVT and CDR2 is SQSDAQ. This material consisted of peripheral blood, taken on day 0 of AZD1222 vaccination. The rearrangement joins TRBV7-4 to TRBJ1-1, with D possibly being TRBD1 (6 bases). The clonotype comes from an adult in good health. The CDR3 reads CASSLEGHHNTEAFF. The CDR3 DNA follows: TGTGCCAGCAGCTTAGAGGGACACCATAACACTGAAGCTTTCTTT.